These 12 T cell receptor beta chains share one sample of origin, sequenced in a study of T cells in Graves' hyperthyroidism and ophthalmopathy. TCR beta CDR3 sequences were amplified from RNA transcripts. In the first-round RT-PCR of the TCR CDR3, the HTBI primer set was used. TCRdb passed the multiplex PCR reads through MiXCR, listing each CDR3 protein once. This sample has roughly 280,000 distinct CDR3 sequences, with roughly 20% found just once. The sequencing input was blood. The receptors were gathered from a man younger than 40 with Graves' ophthalmopathy.

Many counts were recorded for this clonotype. The chain links TRBV11-2 to TRBJ2-1; 7 bases align to TRBD2. CDR3 length equals 20 residues. Germline V gene lookup returns CDR1 SGHAT and CDR2 FQNNGV. With 2 bases clipped from V and 10 bases from J, the junction kept 26 bases outside the gene matches. CDR3 DNA sequence: TGTGCCAGCAGCTTATTGTTTGGGGACTCACTAGCGATTATCAACCAGGAGCAGTTCTTC. It encodes CASSLLFGDSLAIINQEQFF.

J is TRBJ2-7 and V is TRBV5-8, with D maybe TRBD2 (5 bases). This CDR3 has 14 amino acids. The V end was cut by 0 bases, the J end by 4 bases, with 11 bases between. Germline CDR1 SGHTS, CDR2 YDEGEE. In DNA form, the CDR3 reads TGTGCCAGCAGCTTGGTCGGGATAACGTACGAGCAGTACTTC. Its protein is CASSLVGITYEQYF.

The rearrangement uses TRBV15 and TRBJ2-5; D possibly matches TRBD1 or TRBD2 (6 bases each). The CDR3 sequence is 16 residues long. Germline lookup yields CDR1 LNHNV and CDR2 YYDKDF (reference sequence). V lost 0 bases, J lost 5 bases, and 16 bases lay in between. CDR3 in amino acids: CATSRELGGGRETQYF. The CDR3 DNA reads TGTGCCACCAGCAGAGAGCTCGGGGGCGGACGGGAGACCCAGTACTTC.

This clonotype was seen at least ten times. The chain carries TRBV7-3 and TRBJ2-2; D call uncertain. CDR3 length: 13 amino acids. Germline V gene sequence: CDR1 SGHTA, CDR2 FQGTGA. The V end lost 5 bases, the J end lost 2 bases, and 6 bases lay between the germline ends. The CDR3 nucleotides read TGTGCCAGCAGCCCCCAAAACACCGGGGAGCTGTTTTTT. It specifies CASSPQNTGELFF.

This clonotype appeared a few times. The V call is TRBV5-1, the J call TRBJ2-3; 8 bases align to TRBD2. In germline, CDR1 is SGHRS, CDR2 YFSETQ. The CDR3 extends over 15 amino acids. With 0 bases clipped from V and 5 bases from J, the junction kept 5 bases outside the gene matches. CDR3 nucleotide sequence: TGCGCCAGCAGCTTGGAACCGGGAGGGCGAGATACGCAGTATTTT. Translation gives CASSLEPGGRDTQYF.

This chain uses TRBV5-1 with TRBJ2-1, with 10 positions matching TRBD1. This CDR3 spans 15 amino acids. The germline CDR1 and CDR2 sequences are SGHRS and YFSETQ. The trim removed 4 bases at V and 8 bases at J, leaving 9 bases unmatched. The CDR3 region is CASSPRDRGIHEQFF. CDR3 nucleotides: TGCGCCAGCAGCCCCCGGGACAGGGGAATCCATGAGCAGTTCTTC.

This chain links TRBV20-1 with TRBJ1-3; D gene uncertain. The CDR3 totals 11 residues. Germline loops: CDR1 DFQATT, CDR2 SNEGSKA (reference sequence). Trimming pared 1 base from V and 8 bases from J, leaving 6 bases between. The CDR3 region has the DNA TGCAGTGCTAGAGGGAAGGACACCATATATTTT. Its translation is CSARGKDTIYF.

This sequence joins TRBV2 and TRBJ2-3; D may correspond to TRBD1 or TRBD2 (7 bases each). Germline-derived CDR1 and CDR2 are SNHLY and FYNNEI. V was cut by 7 bases and J by 2 bases, with 19 bases left in between. The CDR3 is 16 residues long. CDR3 nucleotides: TGTGCCAGCAAAGTCCCCAGGGGGGGATACACAGATACGCAGTATTTT. Amino acid sequence: CASKVPRGGYTDTQYF.

V usage is TRBV7-8 and J usage is TRBJ2-3, with 10 bases fitting TRBD2. V shed 4 bases, J shed 4 bases, and the junction held 8 bases outside the gene matches. The CDR3 is 16 residues long. Germline values: CDR1 SGHVS, CDR2 FQNEAQ. The DNA of the CDR3 is TGTGCCAGCAGCTCACCCCCAGCGGGAGGGTCAGATACGCAGTATTTT. Protein sequence: CASSSPPAGGSDTQYF.

This clonotype was picked up a small number of times. This chain joins TRBV9 and TRBJ2-1, with 9 bases that match TRBD2. Germline-derived CDR1 and CDR2 are SGDLS and YYNGEE. This CDR3 comprises 17 residues. V lost 0 bases to trimming and J lost 2 bases; unmatched junction nucleotides: 6. CDR3 amino acids: CASSVATIAGAYNEQFF. The CDR3 bases are TGTGCCAGCAGCGTAGCTACGATAGCGGGGGCCTACAATGAGCAGTTCTTC. Using reference TRBV9 and TRBJ2-1 for the parts outside the CDR3, the full variable domain is DSGVTQTPKHLITATGQRVTLRCSPRSGDLSVYWYQQSLDQGLQFLIQYYNGEERAKGNILERFSAQQFPDLHSELNLSSLELGDSALYFCASSVATIAGAYNEQFFGPGTRLTVL.

The V and J genes are TRBV7-3 and TRBJ2-3; 7 nucleotides align to TRBD1. Germline CDR1 SGHTA, CDR2 FQGTGA. V gave up 5 bases and J gave up 3 bases; unmatched junction bases: 8. The length of the CDR3 is 15 residues. CDR3 coding DNA: TGTGCCAGCAGCCAGGGACAGCTAAGGACAGATACGCAGTATTTT. It yields the protein CASSQGQLRTDTQYF.

As regards this clonotype: A read error may explain this, as a much larger clone is one base away. V and J are TRBV7-2 and TRBJ2-7; 10 bases map to TRBD2. The CDR3 has 14 residues. Per the germline V gene, CDR1 is SGHTA and CDR2 is FQGNSA. Trimming removed 1 base from V and 7 bases from J; junction bases left unmatched: 4. Here the CDR3 reads CASSLDLSGREQYF. In DNA, the CDR3 is TGTGCCAGCAGCTTAGACCTTAGCGGGAGGGAGCAGTACTTC.